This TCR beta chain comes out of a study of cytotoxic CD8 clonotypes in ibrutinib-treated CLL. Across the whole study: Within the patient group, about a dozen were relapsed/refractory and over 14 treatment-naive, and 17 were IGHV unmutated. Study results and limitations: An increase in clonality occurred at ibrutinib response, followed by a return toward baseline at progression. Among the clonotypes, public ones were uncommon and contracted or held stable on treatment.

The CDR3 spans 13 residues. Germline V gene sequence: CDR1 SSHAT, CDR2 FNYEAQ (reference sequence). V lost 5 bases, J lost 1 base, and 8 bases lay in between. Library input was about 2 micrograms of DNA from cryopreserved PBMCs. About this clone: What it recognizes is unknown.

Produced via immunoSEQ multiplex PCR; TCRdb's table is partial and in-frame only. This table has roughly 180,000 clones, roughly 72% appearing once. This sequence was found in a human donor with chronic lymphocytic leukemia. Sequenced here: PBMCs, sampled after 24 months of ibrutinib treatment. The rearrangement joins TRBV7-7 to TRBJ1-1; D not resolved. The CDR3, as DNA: TGTGCCAGCAGCCTCCAGCCGAACACTGAAGCTTTCTTT. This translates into CASSLQPNTEAFF.